Below, one T cell receptor beta chain is given with its context. No antigen is known for it. V lost 7 bases to trimming and J lost 4 bases, with 5 bases between them. CDR1 and CDR2 from the germline V gene are MNHEY and SVGAGI. This CDR3 is built from 11 residues. CD45RA-negative memory and CD45RA+ naive subsets were split from the CD4+ cells. Each PCR replicate from the sorted subsets contained about 210 ng DNA, which is some 32,000 T cell genomes. TCRdb's table, derived via immunoSEQ multiplex PCR, lists solely in-frame clones and lacks some. This sample has about 1 million clones, with roughly 75% found just once. This entry is derived from a study of shared clonotypes between healthy human individuals. Study-level findings and limits: What rarefaction showed was incomplete sorted-subset sequencing despite large depth.

The chain recombines TRBV6-5 with TRBJ2-1; D gene uncertain. The sample comprised memory CD4+ T cells sorted from blood. Specified subset: CD45RA-negative fraction. This TCR was sampled from a man younger than 35 in good health. CDR3 sequence reads: CASTVYNEQFF. The CDR3 DNA follows: TGTGCCAGCACGGTATACAATGAGCAGTTCTTC.